This TCR beta chain originates from a study of cytomegalovirus exposure and HLA in healthy donors. Across the whole study: Researchers found that roughly 81% of some 400 genotyped donors fell within the Caucasian-associated ancestry cluster. Study outcomes and limitations: An observed cluster of highly shared sequence variants was recorded as a likely sequencing artifact.

This clone was observed a few times. No antigen is known for it. It was with 60 Vbeta and 13 Jbeta primers that the PCR ran. Sequencing was performed with immunoSEQ multiplex PCR; in TCRdb, only in-frame clones are kept and a portion is missing. The sample includes 90,000 to 100,000 clones, roughly 78% seen only once; the top ten take just over 0.75%. The CDR3 loop spans 17 amino acids. Losses at the gene ends were 5 bases for V and 1 base for J; bases not matched to a gene: 15. The germline CDR1 and CDR2 sequences are GTSNPN and SVGIG (reference sequence). The sequence was collected from an older woman in good health and CMV-seronegative. The V and J genes are TRBV30 and TRBJ1-1; the match to TRBD1 covers 8 bases. The specimen sequenced was PBMCs. The CDR3 coding sequence is TGTGCCTGGCGATGGGACGTCATCGGACAGGGGAACACTGAAGCTTTCTTT. Its translation: CAWRWDVIGQGNTEAFF.